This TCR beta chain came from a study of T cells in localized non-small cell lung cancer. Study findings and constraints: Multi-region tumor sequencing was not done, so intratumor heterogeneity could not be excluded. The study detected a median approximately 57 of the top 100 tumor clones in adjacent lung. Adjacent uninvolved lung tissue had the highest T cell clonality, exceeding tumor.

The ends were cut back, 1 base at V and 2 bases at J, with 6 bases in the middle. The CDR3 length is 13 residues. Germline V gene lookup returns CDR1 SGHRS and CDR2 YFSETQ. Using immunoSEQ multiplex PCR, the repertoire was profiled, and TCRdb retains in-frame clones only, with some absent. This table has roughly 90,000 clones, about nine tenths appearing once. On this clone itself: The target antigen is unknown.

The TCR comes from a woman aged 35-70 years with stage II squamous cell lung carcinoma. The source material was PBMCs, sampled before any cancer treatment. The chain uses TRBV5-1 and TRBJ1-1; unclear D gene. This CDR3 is CASSLQPNTEAFF. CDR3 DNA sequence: TGCGCCAGCAGCTTGCAGCCAAACACTGAAGCTTTCTTT.